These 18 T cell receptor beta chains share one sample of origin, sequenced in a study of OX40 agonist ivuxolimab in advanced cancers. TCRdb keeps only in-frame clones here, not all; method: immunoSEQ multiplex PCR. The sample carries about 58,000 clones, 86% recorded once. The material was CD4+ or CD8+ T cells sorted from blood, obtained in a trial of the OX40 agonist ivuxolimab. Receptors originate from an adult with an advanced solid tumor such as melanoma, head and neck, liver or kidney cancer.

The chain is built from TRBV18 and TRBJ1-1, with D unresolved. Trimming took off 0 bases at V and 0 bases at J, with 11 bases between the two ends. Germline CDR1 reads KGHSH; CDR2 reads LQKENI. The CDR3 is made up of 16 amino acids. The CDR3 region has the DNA TGTGCCAGCTCACCACCGGTGCACGGATTGAACACTGAAGCTTTCTTT. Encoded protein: CASSPPVHGLNTEAFF.

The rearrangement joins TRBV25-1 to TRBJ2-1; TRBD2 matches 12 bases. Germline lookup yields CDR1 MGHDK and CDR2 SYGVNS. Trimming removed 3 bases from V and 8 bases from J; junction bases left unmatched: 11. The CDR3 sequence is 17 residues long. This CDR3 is CASSDPLLAGGRDEQFF. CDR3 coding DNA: TGTGCCAGCAGTGATCCTTTACTAGCGGGGGGCCGAGATGAGCAGTTCTTC.

CDR3 sequence: CASSPGQGASYEQYF. For the CDR3, the DNA is TGTGCCAGTAGTCCGGGACAGGGCGCCTCCTACGAGCAGTACTTC. The rearrangement joins TRBV19 to TRBJ2-7; 9 bases are a match to TRBD1. The CDR3 covers 15 residues. CDR1 is LNHDA, CDR2 SQIVND, per germline (reference sequence). V shed 5 bases and J 0 bases; nucleotides not matched to a gene: 5.

CDR3: CASRRYDGVKSTDTQYF. DNA for the CDR3: TGTGCCAGCAGACGGTACGATGGGGTCAAGAGCACAGATACGCAGTATTTT. The chain has TRBV5-6 and TRBJ2-3; D is uncertain. The CDR3 runs 17 residues. The germline V gene encodes CDR1 SGHDT and CDR2 YYEEEE. Trimming stripped 5 bases from V and 0 bases from J, with 19 bases between.

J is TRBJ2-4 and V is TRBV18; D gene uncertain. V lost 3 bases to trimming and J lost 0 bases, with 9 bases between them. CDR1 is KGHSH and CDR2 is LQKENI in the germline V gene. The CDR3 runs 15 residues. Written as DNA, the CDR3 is TGTGCCAGCTCACCGAGCTTAGTAGCCAAAAACATTCAGTACTTC. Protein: CASSPSLVAKNIQYF. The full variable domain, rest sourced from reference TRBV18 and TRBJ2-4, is NAGVMQNPRHLVRRRGQEARLRCSPMKGHSHVYWYRQLPEEGLKFMVYLQKENIIDESGMPKERFSAEFPKEGPSILRIQQVVRGDSAAYFCASSPSLVAKNIQYFGAGTRLSVL.

The chain's CDR3 is CSATRGGEQYF. CDR3 coding DNA: TGCAGTGCAACACGAGGGGGCGAGCAGTACTTC. V is TRBV20-1 and J is TRBJ2-7, with a tentative D call TRBD1 (6 bases). The V end was cut by 6 bases, the J end by 6 bases, with 12 bases between. CDR1 DFQATT and CDR2 SNEGSKA come from the germline V gene (reference sequence). The CDR3 is 11 residues long.

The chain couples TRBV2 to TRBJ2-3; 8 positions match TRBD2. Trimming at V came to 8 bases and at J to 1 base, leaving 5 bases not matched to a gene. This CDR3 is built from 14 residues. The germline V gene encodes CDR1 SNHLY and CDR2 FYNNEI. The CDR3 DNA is TGTGCCAGCCGAAGCGGGGGTGGCACAGATACGCAGTATTTT. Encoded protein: CASRSGGGTDTQYF.

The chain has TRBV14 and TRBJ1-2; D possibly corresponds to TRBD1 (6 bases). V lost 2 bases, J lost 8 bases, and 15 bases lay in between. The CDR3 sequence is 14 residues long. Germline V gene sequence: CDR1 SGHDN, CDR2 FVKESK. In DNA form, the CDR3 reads TGTGCCAGCAGCCAACAAACAGGGATCGCCGGCTACACCTTC. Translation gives CASSQQTGIAGYTF.

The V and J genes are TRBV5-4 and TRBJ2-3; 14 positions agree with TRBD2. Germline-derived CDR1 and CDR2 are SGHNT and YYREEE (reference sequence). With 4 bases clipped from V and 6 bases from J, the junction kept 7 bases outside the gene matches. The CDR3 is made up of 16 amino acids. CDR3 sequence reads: CASSGGLAGELDTQYF. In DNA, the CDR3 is TGTGCCAGCAGCGGGGGACTAGCGGGGGAGCTGGATACGCAGTATTTT.

The CDR3 here is CASSPEGITEAFF. As DNA, the CDR3 is TGTGCCAGCTCACCAGAGGGGATTACTGAAGCTTTCTTT. The chain carries TRBV18 and TRBJ1-1, with TRBD1 as a possible D gene (5 bases). V was trimmed by 2 bases and J by 5 bases, leaving 9 bases between them. CDR3 length: 13 residues. The germline gives CDR1 KGHSH, CDR2 LQKENI.

The CDR3: CASRTDSTDTQYF. Here the CDR3 DNA reads TGTGCCAGCAGGACCGACAGCACAGATACGCAGTATTTT. The rearrangement uses TRBV6-5 and TRBJ2-3; D remains unclear. The CDR3 has 13 residues. Germline lookup yields CDR1 MNHEY and CDR2 SVGAGI. V was pared by 6 bases and J by 0 bases, with 7 bases between.

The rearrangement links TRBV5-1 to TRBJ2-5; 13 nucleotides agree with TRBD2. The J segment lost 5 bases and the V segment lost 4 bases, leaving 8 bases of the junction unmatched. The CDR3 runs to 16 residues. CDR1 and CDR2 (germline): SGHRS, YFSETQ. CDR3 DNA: TGCGCCAGCAGCGCCCAACTAGCGGGGGGGCGGGAGACCCAGTACTTC. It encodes CASSAQLAGGRETQYF.

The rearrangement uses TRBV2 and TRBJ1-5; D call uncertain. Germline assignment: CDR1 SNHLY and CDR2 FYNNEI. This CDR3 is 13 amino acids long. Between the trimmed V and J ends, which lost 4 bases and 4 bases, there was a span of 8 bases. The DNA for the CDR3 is TGTGCCAGCAGTGGGAAGCGGAATCAGCCCCAGCATTTT. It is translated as CASSGKRNQPQHF.

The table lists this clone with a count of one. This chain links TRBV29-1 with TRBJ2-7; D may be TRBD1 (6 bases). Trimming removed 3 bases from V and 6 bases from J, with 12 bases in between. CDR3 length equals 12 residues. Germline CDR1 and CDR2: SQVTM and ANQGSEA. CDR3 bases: TGCAGCGTTGAGGGGGCGCCGGTCGAGCAGTACTTC. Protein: CSVEGAPVEQYF.

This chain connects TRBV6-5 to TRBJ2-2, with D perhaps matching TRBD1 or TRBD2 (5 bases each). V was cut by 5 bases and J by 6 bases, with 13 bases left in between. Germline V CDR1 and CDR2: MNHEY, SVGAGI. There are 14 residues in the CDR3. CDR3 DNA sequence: TGTGCCAGCAGTAAGCCCCAGGGAGCCGGGGAGCTGTTTTTT. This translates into CASSKPQGAGELFF.

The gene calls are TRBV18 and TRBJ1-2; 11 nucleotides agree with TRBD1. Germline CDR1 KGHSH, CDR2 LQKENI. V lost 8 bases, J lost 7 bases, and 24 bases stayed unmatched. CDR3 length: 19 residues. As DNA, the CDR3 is TGTGCCAGCACGTTCTCCAGGACAGGGGGCTTCCTCGTGTATAGTGGCTACACCTTC. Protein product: CASTFSRTGGFLVYSGYTF.

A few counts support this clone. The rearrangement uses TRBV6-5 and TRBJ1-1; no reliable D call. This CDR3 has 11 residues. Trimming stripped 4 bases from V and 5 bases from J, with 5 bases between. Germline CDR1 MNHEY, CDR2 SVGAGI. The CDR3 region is CASSSWTEAFF. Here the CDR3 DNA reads TGTGCCAGCAGTTCGTGGACTGAAGCTTTCTTT.

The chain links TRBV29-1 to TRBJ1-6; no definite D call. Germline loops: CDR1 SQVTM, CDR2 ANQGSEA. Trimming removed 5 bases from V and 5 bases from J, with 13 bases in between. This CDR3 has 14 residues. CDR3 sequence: CSVREAGNNSPLHF. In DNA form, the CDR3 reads TGCAGCGTTCGGGAGGCCGGAAATAATTCACCCCTCCACTTT.